This T cell receptor beta chain comes out of a study of cytomegalovirus exposure and HLA in healthy donors. Overall study findings and caveats: Most subjects' HLA-A and HLA-B alleles were reportedly predicted from TCR beta sequences.

V gave up 4 bases and J gave up 1 base; unmatched junction bases: 7. CDR1 is KGHSH and CDR2 is LQKENI in the germline V gene. There are 16 residues in the CDR3. This clone has just one count. The antigen is unknown. The PCR made use of 60 Vbeta and 13 Jbeta primers. Sequenced by immunoSEQ multiplex PCR; TCRdb stores in-frame clones only, minus some. The sample records a few hundred thousand clones, 65% to 90% being singletons. The sequencing sample was made of PBMCs. The origin of this receptor is a girl aged 5-17 years in good health and CMV-seronegative. The rearrangement links TRBV18 to TRBJ1-1, with 9 bases identical to TRBD1. The CDR3, as DNA: TGTGCCAGCTCACACGGGACAGGGAAGGCGAACACTGAAGCTTTCTTT. This codes for CASSHGTGKANTEAFF.